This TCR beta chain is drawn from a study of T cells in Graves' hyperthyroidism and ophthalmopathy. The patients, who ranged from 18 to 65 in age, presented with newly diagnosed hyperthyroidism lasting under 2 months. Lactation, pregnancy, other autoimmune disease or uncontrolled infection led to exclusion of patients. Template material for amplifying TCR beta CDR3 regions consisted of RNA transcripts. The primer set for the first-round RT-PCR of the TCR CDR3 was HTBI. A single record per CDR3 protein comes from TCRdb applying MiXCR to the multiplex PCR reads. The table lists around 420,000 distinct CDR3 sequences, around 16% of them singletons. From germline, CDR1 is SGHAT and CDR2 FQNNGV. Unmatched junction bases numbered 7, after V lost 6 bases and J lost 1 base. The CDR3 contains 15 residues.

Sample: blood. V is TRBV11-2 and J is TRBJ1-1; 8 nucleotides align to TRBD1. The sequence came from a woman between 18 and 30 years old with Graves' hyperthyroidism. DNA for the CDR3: TGTGCCAGCAGGAGCAACAGGGGGAAGAACACTGAAGCTTTCTTT. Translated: CASRSNRGKNTEAFF.